This TCR beta chain was found in a study of T cells in localized non-small cell lung cancer. General observations from the study: Elevated circulating T cell density in blood was associated with longer overall survival. There was higher T cell clonality in uninvolved adjacent lung than in tumor, and it was highest there. There were a median roughly 54 of the top 100 tumor clones appearing in adjacent lung.

Notes on this clone: Its target is not known.

Germline V CDR1 and CDR2: ENHRY, SYGVKD. The CDR3 spans 14 residues. The V end lost 10 bases, the J end lost 8 bases, and 20 bases lay between the germline ends. The data were produced by immunoSEQ multiplex PCR, yet TCRdb's version contains in-frame clones alone and is incomplete. The repertoire consists of around 28,000 clones, with around nine tenths occurring once and the leading ten covering around 3.2%. The chain couples TRBV10-3 to TRBJ1-4; D may be TRBD1 (5 bases). The origin of this receptor is a female donor older than 55 with stage I lung adenocarcinoma. The input for sequencing was peripheral blood, taken before any cancer treatment. The CDR3 sequence is CASASDTKWEKLFF. As DNA, the CDR3 is TGTGCCAGCGCTTCGGACACGAAATGGGAAAAACTGTTTTTT.